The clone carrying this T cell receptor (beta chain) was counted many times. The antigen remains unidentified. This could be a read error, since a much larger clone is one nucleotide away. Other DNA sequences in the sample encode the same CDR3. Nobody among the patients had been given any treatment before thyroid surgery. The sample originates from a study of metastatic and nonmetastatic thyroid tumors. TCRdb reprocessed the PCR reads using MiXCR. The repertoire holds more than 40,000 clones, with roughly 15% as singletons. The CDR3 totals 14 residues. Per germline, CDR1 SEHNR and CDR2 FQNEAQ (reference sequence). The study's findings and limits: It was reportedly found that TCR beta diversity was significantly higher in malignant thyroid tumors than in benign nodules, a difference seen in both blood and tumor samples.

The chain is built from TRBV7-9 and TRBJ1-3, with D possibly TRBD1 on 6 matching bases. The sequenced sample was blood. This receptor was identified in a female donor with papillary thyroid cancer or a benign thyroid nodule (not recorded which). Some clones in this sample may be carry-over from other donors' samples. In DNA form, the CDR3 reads TGTGCCAGCAGCACGCGGGACACTGGGAACACCATATATTTT. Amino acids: CASSTRDTGNTIYF.